The entry that follows covers one TCR beta chain sequence. The antigen is undetermined. Losses at the gene ends were 2 bases for V and 1 base for J; bases not matched to a gene: 7. CDR1 and CDR2 (germline): SGHNT, YYREEE (reference sequence). The CDR3 covers 17 residues. This sample is part of a study of shared clonotypes between healthy human individuals. General observations from the study: Estimated richness was generally greater in naive than memory subsets.

The assay was immunoSEQ multiplex PCR, and TCRdb's table has in-frame clones only and misses some. The table includes 780,000 or so clones, just under 75% detected once. Donors, without exception, were Caucasian adults residing in Nashville, Tennessee. A CD45RA+ naive subset and a CD45RA-negative memory subset were split from CD4+ cells. This clonotype was sampled from a woman aged 25-40 years in good health. This rearrangement joins TRBV5-4 to TRBJ1-5; 9 nucleotides match TRBD1. Sequencing was performed on memory CD4+ T cells sorted from blood. Indicated subset: CD45RA-negative fraction. The CDR3 protein is CASSFDRGQGSNQPQHF. The CDR3 DNA reads as TGTGCCAGCAGCTTTGACCGAGGACAGGGGAGCAATCAGCCCCAGCATTTT.